Listed below are T cell receptor beta chains from one sample, sequenced in a study of T cell responses to AZD1222 COVID-19 vaccine. Profiling relied on immunoSEQ multiplex PCR, and the TCRdb table lists in-frame clones only, not all of them. The sample has about 48,000 clones; approximately 83% are singletons. The sample consisted of peripheral blood, taken 28 days after the second AZD1222 dose. These receptors all come from an adult who received the AZD1222 COVID-19 vaccine. Both conserved end residues are part of each CDR3. Fields, in order: V gene, clone size, D gene, J gene, CDR3 protein, CDR3 DNA. A D gene is named only where the DNA matches it firmly. Size is omitted from some rows. Given values are once, few, many or a class for expanded clones.

>TRBV27|-|-|TRBJ2-3
CASNTKPTDTQYF
TGTGCCAGCAATACCAAACCCACAGATACGCAGTATTTT
>TRBV7-8|-|-|TRBJ1-2
CASSWTRSYGYTF
TGTGCCAGCAGCTGGACACGATCCTATGGCTACACCTTC
>TRBV4-2|-|TRBD1|TRBJ1-5
CASSGTGEWQPQHF
TGTGCCAGCAGCGGGACAGGGGAGTGGCAGCCCCAGCATTTT
>TRBV7-2|-|-|TRBJ2-7
CASRYSASRGDEQYF
TGTGCCAGCAGATATTCGGCGTCTCGAGGGGACGAGCAGTACTTC
>TRBV15|-|TRBD1|TRBJ2-7
CATSRNRGEQYF
TGTGCCACCAGCAGGAACAGGGGCGAGCAGTACTTC
>TRBV6-1|once|-|TRBJ2-1
CASSYPGTENEQFF
TGTGCCAGCAGTTATCCCGGGACGGAGAATGAGCAGTTCTTC
>TRBV19|-|TRBD1|TRBJ2-1
CASSIPTGGSYNEQFF
TGTGCCAGTAGTATCCCCACAGGGGGCTCCTACAATGAGCAGTTCTTC
>TRBV5-1|-|TRBD2|TRBJ2-7
CASSLGPSGAWSSYEQYF
TGCGCCAGCAGCTTGGGGCCTAGCGGGGCTTGGAGCTCCTACGAGCAGTACTTC
>TRBV6-5|-|-|TRBJ1-5
CASRGQVTGRQPQHF
TGTGCCAGCAGAGGCCAGGTAACAGGGAGGCAGCCCCAGCATTTT
>TRBV7-2|-|TRBD2|TRBJ2-5
CASSFILAGGGETQYF
TGTGCCAGCAGTTTTATACTAGCGGGAGGGGGAGAGACCCAGTACTTC
>TRBV5-1|-|-|TRBJ1-1
CASSLERGEPAFF
TGCGCCAGCAGCTTGGAGAGAGGGGAACCAGCTTTCTTT
>TRBV7-2|-|-|TRBJ1-1
CASSLSSYTEAFF
TGTGCCAGCAGCTTATCCTCATACACTGAAGCTTTCTTT
>TRBV7-3|-|-|TRBJ2-1
CASSLSGPDNEQFF
TGTGCCAGCAGCTTATCCGGACCCGACAATGAGCAGTTCTTC
>TRBV5-8|-|-|TRBJ1-1
CASSPLLANTEAFF
TGTGCCAGCAGCCCGTTATTAGCGAACACTGAAGCTTTCTTT
>TRBV5-6|-|-|TRBJ2-7
CASSRPASSYEQYF
TGTGCCAGCAGCCGCCCGGCTAGCTCCTACGAGCAGTACTTC
>TRBV7-3|-|TRBD1|TRBJ2-3
CASSLKGTGNGDTQYF
TGTGCCAGCAGCTTAAAAGGGACAGGGAATGGGGATACGCAGTATTTT
>TRBV27|-|TRBD1|TRBJ2-7
CASVDRDRVGEQYF
TGTGCCAGCGTTGACCGGGACAGGGTCGGCGAGCAGTACTTC
>TRBV18|-|TRBD2|TRBJ2-2
CASSPSGTSSTGELFF
TGTGCCAGCTCACCGTCCGGGACTAGCTCGACCGGGGAGCTGTTTTTT
>TRBV5-8|-|-|TRBJ2-7
CASSASSYEQYF
TGTGCCAGCAGCGCCAGCTCCTACGAGCAGTACTTC
>TRBV28|once|TRBD1|TRBJ1-2
CASSSGTGAGGYTF
TGTGCCAGCAGTTCCGGGACAGGGGCTGGTGGCTACACCTTC
>TRBV7-8|-|-|TRBJ2-3
CASSFSASDTQYF
TGTGCCAGCAGCTTTAGCGCTTCAGATACGCAGTATTTT
>TRBV12-3/TRBV12-4|few|-|TRBJ1-6
CASRGVGYSPLHF
TGTGCCAGCAGAGGTGTGGGTTATTCACCCCTCCACTTT
>TRBV5-4|-|-|TRBJ1-5
CASSYGGLTDQPQHF
TGTGCCAGCAGCTACGGGGGGCTCACTGATCAGCCCCAGCATTTT
>TRBV5-1|-|-|TRBJ2-2
CASSLAQINTGELFF
TGCGCCAGCAGCTTGGCACAGATAAACACCGGGGAGCTGTTTTTT
>TRBV19|-|TRBD1|TRBJ2-7
CASSIEGQDNEQYF
TGTGCCAGTAGTATAGAGGGACAGGACAACGAGCAGTACTTC
>TRBV30|-|-|TRBJ2-5
CAWSKYGSFGETQYF
TGTGCCTGGAGTAAGTACGGGAGTTTCGGAGAGACCCAGTACTTC
>TRBV4-1|-|-|TRBJ1-5
CASSFRGGGNQPQHF
TGCGCCAGCAGCTTCCGGGGGGGTGGCAATCAGCCCCAGCATTTT
>TRBV18|-|TRBD1|TRBJ1-3
CASSPGQDSGNTIYF
TGTGCCAGCTCACCAGGACAGGACTCTGGAAACACCATATATTTT
>TRBV28|-|-|TRBJ2-7
CASSSRVLNSYEQYF
TGTGCCAGCAGCTCTAGGGTCCTCAATTCCTACGAGCAGTACTTC
>TRBV18|-|TRBD1|TRBJ2-7
CASSSGQGVLYEQYF
TGTGCCAGCTCTTCAGGACAGGGAGTTCTGTACGAGCAGTACTTC
>TRBV28|once|TRBD2|TRBJ2-5
CASRGLAGAFGETQYF
TGTGCCAGCAGAGGACTAGCGGGAGCGTTCGGAGAGACCCAGTACTTC
>TRBV15|-|TRBD1|TRBJ2-7
CATSRDPQGAYYEQYF
TGTGCCACCAGCAGAGATCCCCAGGGGGCCTACTACGAGCAGTACTTC